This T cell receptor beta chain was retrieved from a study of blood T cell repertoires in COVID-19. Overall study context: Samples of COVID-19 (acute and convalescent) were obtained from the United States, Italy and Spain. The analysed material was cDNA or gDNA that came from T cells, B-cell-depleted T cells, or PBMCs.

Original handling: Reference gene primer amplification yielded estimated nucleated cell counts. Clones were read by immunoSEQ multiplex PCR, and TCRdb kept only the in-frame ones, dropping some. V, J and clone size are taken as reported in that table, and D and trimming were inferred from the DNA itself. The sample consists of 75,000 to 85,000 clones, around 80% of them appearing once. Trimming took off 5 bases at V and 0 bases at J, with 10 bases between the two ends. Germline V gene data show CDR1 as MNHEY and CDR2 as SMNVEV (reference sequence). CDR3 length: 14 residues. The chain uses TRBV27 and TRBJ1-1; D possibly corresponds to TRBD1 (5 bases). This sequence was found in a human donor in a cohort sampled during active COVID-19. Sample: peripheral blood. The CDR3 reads CASSKEGMNTEAFF. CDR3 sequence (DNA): TGTGCCAGCAGTAAGGAGGGGATGAACACTGAAGCTTTCTTT.